This TCR beta chain was identified in a study of T cell responses to AZD1222 COVID-19 vaccine. The study's findings and limits: CD4 TCRs covered the whole spike, strongest at regions 160-218 and 743-854.

V gave up 3 bases and J gave up 8 bases; unmatched junction bases: 4. The CDR3 extends over 15 amino acids. Looked up from germline, CDR1 is LGHDT and CDR2 is YNNKEL (reference sequence). Here immunoSEQ multiplex PCR was the method, and the copy in TCRdb shows in-frame clones only, minus some. This table has around 58,000 clones, about 79% appearing once. Turning to this clone: Antigen specificity is unknown.

This receptor was identified in an adult in good health. Here the sequenced sample was peripheral blood, taken on day 0 of AZD1222 vaccination. This sequence joins TRBV3-1 (or the pseudogene TRBV3-2) and TRBJ2-1; 13 bases match TRBD2. CDR3 sequence reads: CASSQGLAGWHEQFF. The CDR3 nucleotides are TGTGCCAGCAGCCAGGGACTAGCGGGATGGCATGAGCAGTTCTTC.